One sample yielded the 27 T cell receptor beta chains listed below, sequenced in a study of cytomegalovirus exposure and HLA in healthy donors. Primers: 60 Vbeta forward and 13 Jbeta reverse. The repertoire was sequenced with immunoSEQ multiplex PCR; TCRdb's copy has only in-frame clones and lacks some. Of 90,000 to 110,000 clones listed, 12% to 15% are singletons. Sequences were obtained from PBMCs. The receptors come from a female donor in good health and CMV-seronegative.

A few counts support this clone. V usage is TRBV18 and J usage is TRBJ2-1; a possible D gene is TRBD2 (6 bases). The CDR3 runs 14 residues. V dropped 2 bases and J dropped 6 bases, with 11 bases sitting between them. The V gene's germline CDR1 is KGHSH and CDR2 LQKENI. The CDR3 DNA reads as TGTGCCAGCTCACCAGGGACTTCCCTCAATGAGCAGTTCTTC. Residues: CASSPGTSLNEQFF. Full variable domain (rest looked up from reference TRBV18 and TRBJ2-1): NAGVMQNPRHLVRRRGQEARLRCSPMKGHSHVYWYRQLPEEGLKFMVYLQKENIIDESGMPKERFSAEFPKEGPSILRIQQVVRGDSAAYFCASSPGTSLNEQFFGPGTRLTVL.

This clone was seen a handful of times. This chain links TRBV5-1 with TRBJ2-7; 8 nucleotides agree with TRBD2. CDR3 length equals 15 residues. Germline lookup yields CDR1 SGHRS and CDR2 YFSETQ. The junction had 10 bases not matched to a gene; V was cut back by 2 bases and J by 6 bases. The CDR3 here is CASSFGGGQRGEQYF. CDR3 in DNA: TGCGCCAGCAGCTTCGGCGGGGGGCAAAGGGGCGAGCAGTACTTC.

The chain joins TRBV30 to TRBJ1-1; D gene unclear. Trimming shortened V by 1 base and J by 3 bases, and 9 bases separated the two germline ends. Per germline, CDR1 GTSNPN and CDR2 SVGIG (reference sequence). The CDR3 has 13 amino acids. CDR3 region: CAWSEMDYTEAFF. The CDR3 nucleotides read TGTGCCTGGAGTGAAATGGACTACACTGAAGCTTTCTTT.

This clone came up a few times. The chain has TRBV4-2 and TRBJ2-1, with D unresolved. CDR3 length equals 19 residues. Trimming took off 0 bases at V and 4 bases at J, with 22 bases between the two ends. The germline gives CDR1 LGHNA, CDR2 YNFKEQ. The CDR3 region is CASSQDNIEAYHIYNEQFF. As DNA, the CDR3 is TGTGCCAGCAGCCAAGATAATATCGAGGCCTACCATATATACAATGAGCAGTTCTTC.

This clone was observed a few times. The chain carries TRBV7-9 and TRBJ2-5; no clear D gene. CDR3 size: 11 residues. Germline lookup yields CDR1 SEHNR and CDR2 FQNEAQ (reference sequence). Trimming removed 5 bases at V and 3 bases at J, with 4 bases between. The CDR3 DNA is TGTGCCAGCAGCCTTAAAGAGACCCAGTACTTC. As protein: CASSLKETQYF.

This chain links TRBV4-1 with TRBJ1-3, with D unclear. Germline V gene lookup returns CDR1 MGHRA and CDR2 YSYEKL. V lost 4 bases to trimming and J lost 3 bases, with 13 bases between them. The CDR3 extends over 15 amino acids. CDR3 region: CASSLVIGGGNTIYF. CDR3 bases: TGCGCCAGCAGCCTAGTTATCGGTGGTGGAAACACCATATATTTT.

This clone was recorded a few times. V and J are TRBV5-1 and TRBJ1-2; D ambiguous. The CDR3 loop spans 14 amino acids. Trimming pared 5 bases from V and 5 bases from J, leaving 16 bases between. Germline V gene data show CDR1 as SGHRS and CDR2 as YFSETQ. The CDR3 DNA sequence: TGCGCCAGCAGACCCTTCACGGAGTTGTATGGCTACACCTTC. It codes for CASRPFTELYGYTF. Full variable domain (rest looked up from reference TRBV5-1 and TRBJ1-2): KAGVTQTPRYLIKTRGQQVTLSCSPISGHRSVSWYQQTPGQGLQFLFEYFSETQRNKGNFPGRFSGRQFSNSRSEMNVSTLELGDSALYLCASRPFTELYGYTFGSGTRLTVV.

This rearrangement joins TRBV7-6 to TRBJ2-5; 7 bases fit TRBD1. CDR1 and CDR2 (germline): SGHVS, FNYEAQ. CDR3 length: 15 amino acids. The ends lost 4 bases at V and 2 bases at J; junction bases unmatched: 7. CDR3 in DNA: TGTGCCAGCAGCTACCCAACAGGGGTACAAGAGACCCAGTACTTC. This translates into CASSYPTGVQETQYF.

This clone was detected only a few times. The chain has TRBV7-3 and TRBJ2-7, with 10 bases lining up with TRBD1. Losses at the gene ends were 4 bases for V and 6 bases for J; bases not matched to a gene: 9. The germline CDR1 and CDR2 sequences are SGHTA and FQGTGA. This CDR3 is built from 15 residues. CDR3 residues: CASSSTGTGVTEQYF. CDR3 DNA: TGTGCCAGCAGCTCGACCGGGACAGGGGTTACCGAGCAGTACTTC.

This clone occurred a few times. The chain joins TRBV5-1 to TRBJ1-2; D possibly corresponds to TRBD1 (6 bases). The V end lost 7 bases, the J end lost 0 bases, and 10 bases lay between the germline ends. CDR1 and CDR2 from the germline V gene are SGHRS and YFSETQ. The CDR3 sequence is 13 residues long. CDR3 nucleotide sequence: TGCGCCAGCTACAGGGATTCTAACTATGGCTACACCTTC. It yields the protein CASYRDSNYGYTF.

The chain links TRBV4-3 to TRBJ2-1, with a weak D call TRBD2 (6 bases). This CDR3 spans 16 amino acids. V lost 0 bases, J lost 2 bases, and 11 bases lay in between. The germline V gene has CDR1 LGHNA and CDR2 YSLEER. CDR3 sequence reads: CASSQDGSGPYNEQFF. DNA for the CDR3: TGCGCCAGCAGCCAAGATGGTAGCGGCCCCTACAATGAGCAGTTCTTC.

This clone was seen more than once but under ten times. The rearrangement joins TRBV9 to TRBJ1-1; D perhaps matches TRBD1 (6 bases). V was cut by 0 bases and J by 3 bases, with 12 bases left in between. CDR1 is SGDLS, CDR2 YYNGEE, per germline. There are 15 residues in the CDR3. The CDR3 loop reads CASSVEGGLDTEAFF. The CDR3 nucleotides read TGTGCCAGCAGCGTAGAGGGGGGGCTGGACACTGAAGCTTTCTTT.

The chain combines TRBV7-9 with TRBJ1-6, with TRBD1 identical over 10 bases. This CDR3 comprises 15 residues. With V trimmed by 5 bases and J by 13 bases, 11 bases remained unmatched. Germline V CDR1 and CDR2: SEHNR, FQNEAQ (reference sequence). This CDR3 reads CASSGPGTGDLPLHF. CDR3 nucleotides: TGTGCCAGCAGCGGGCCCGGGACAGGGGACTTGCCCCTCCACTTT.

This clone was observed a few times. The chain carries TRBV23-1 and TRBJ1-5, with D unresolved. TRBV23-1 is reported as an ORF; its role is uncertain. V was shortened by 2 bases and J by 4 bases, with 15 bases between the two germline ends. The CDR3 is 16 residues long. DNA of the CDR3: TGCGCCAGCAGTCAAGATGAGAGGGTAGGGAATCAGCCCCAGCATTTT. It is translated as CASSQDERVGNQPQHF.

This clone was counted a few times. The CDR3 region is CASSGGLAGPNTGELFF. The CDR3 DNA sequence: TGTGCCAGCAGCGGAGGACTAGCGGGACCCAACACCGGGGAGCTGTTTTTT. This chain links TRBV5-8 with TRBJ2-2; 12 nucleotides match TRBD2. Germline trimming cut 4 bases from V and 2 bases from J; bases unmatched to any gene: 6. CDR3 length: 17 residues. Per germline, CDR1 SGHTS and CDR2 YDEGEE.

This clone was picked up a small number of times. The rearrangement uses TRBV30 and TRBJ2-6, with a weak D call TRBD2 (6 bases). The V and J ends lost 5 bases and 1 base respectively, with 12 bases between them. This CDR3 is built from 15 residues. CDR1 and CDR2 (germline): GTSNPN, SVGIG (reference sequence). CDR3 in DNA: TGTGCCTGGGCCGCCGGGGGATCTGGGGCCAACGTCCTGACTTTC. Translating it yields CAWAAGGSGANVLTF. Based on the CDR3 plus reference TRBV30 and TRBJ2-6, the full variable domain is SQTIHQWPATLVQPVGSPLSLECTVEGTSNPNLYWYRQAAGRGLQLLFYSVGIGQISSEVPQNLSASRPQDRQFILSSKKLLLSDSGFYLCAWAAGGSGANVLTFGAGSRLTVL.

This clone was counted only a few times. CDR3 residues: CASSPVGGGSYNEQFF. CDR3 bases: TGTGCCAGCAGCCCCGTTGGGGGAGGCTCCTACAATGAGCAGTTCTTC. The chain recombines TRBV9 with TRBJ2-1; D possibly corresponds to TRBD2 (6 bases). Germline V gene sequence: CDR1 SGDLS, CDR2 YYNGEE. The V gene lost 4 bases and the J gene lost 0 bases, with 14 bases spanning the gap. CDR3 length equals 16 residues.

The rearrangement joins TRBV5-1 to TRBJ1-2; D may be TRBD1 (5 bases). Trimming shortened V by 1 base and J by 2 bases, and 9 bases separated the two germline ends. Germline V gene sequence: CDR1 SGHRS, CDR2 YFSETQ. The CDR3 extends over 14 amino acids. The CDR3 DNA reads TGCGCCAGCAGCTTGTCAGGGCCCAACTATGGCTACACCTTC. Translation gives CASSLSGPNYGYTF.

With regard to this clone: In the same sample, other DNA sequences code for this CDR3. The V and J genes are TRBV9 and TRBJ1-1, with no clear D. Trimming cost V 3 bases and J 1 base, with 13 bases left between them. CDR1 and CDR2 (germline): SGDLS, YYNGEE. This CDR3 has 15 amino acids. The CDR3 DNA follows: TGTGCCAGCAGCGCTGAGCCGAACCCGAACACTGAAGCTTTCTTT. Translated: CASSAEPNPNTEAFF.

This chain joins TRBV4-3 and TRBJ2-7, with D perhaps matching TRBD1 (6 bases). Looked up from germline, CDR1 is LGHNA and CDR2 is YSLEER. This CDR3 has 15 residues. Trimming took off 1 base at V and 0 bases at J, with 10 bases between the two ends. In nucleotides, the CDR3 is TGCGCCAGCAGCCAAGGCTACAGGGACTCCTACGAGCAGTACTTC. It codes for CASSQGYRDSYEQYF.

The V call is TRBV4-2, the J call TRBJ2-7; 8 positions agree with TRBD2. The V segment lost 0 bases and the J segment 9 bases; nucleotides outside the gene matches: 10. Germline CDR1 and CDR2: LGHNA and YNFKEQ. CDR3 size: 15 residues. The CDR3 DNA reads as TGTGCCAGCAGCCAAGATCAGCGGGAGTCTCTCGGGCAGTACTTC. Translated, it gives CASSQDQRESLGQYF.

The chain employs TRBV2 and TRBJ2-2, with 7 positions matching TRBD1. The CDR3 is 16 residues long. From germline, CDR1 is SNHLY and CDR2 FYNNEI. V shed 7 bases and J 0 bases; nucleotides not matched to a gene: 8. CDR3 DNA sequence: TGTGCCAGCAAGCTGGACAGGCTTGCGAACACCGGGGAGCTGTTTTTT. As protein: CASKLDRLANTGELFF.

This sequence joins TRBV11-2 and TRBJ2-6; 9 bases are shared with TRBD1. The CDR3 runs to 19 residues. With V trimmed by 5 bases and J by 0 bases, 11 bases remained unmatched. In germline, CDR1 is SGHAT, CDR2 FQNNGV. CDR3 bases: TGTGCCAGCAGCCAACAACCGGGACAGGGATTCTCTGGGGCCAACGTCCTGACTTTC. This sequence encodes CASSQQPGQGFSGANVLTF.

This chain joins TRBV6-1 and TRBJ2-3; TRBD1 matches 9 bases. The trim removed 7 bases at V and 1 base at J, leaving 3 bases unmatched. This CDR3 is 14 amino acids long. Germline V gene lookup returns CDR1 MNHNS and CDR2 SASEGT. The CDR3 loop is CASNRDRGTDTQYF. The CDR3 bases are TGTGCCAGCAACCGGGACAGGGGCACAGATACGCAGTATTTT.

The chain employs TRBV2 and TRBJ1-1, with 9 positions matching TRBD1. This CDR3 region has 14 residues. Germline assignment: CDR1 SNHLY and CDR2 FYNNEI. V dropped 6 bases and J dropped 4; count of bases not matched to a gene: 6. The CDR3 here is CASSGGTGRTEAFF. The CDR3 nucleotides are TGTGCCAGCAGCGGGGGGACAGGGCGCACTGAAGCTTTCTTT.

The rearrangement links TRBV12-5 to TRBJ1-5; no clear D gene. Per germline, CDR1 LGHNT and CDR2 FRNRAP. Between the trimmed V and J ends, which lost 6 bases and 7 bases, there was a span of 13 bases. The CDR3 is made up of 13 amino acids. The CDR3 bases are TGTGCTAGTGGACGGGGTGAATCGCAGCCCCAGCATTTT. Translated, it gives CASGRGESQPQHF.

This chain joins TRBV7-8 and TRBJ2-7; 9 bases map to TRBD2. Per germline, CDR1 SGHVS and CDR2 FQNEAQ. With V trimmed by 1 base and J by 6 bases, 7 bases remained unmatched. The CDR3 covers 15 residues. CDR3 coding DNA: TGTGCCAGCAGCTTAGAGGCGGGAGGGCCGTCCGAGCAGTACTTC. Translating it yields CASSLEAGGPSEQYF.